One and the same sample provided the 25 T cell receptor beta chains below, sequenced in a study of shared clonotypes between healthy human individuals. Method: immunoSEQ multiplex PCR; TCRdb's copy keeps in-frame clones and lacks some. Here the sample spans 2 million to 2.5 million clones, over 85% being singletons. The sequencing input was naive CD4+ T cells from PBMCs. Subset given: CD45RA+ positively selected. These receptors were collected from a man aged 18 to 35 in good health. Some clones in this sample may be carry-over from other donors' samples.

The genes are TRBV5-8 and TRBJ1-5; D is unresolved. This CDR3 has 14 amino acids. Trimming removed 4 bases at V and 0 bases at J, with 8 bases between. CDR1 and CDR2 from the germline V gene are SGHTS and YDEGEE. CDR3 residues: CASSETYSNQPQHF. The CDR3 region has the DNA TGTGCCAGCAGCGAGACTTATAGCAATCAGCCCCAGCATTTT.

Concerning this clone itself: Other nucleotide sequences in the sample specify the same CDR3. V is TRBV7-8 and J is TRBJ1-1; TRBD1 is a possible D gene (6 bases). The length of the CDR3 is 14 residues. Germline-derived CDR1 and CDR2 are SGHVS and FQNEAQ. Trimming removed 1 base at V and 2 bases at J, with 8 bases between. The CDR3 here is CASSLVQGNTEAFF. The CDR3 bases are TGTGCCAGCAGCTTAGTACAGGGAAACACTGAAGCTTTCTTT.

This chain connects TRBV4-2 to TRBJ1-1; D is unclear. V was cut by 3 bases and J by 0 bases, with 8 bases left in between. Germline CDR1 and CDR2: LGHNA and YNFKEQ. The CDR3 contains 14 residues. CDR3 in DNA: TGTGCCAGCAGCCACCAGGACCTGAACACTGAAGCTTTCTTT. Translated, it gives CASSHQDLNTEAFF.

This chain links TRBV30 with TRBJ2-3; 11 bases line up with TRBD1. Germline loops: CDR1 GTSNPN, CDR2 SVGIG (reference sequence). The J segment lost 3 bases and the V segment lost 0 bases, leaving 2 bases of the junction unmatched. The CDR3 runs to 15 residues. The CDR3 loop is CAWSVGQGVTDTQYF. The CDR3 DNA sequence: TGTGCCTGGAGTGTGGGACAGGGGGTAACAGATACGCAGTATTTT.

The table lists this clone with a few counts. CDR3 sequence reads: CASSSQLGGTEAFF. For the CDR3, the DNA is TGCGCCAGCAGCTCCCAGCTTGGGGGCACTGAAGCTTTCTTT. This chain links TRBV5-1 with TRBJ1-1, with a tentative D call TRBD1 (5 bases). CDR1 is SGHRS, CDR2 YFSETQ, per germline. The V gene lost 3 bases and the J gene lost 4 bases, with 13 bases spanning the gap. CDR3 length: 14 amino acids.

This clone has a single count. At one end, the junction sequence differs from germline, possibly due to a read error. The CDR3 region is CASSPNTGFNNGYTF. CDR3 coding DNA: TGTGCCAGCTCACCTAATACAGGGTTTAACAATGGCTACACCTTC. The rearrangement uses TRBV18 and TRBJ1-2; D is possibly TRBD1 (6 bases). CDR1 and CDR2 (germline): KGHSH, LQKENI. The CDR3 consists of 15 residues.

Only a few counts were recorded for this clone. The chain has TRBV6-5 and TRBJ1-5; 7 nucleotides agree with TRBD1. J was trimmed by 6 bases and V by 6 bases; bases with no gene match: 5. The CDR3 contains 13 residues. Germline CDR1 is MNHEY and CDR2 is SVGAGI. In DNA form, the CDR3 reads TGTGCCAGCAGAGAGACAGGGCTTCAGCCCCAGCATTTT. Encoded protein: CASRETGLQPQHF.

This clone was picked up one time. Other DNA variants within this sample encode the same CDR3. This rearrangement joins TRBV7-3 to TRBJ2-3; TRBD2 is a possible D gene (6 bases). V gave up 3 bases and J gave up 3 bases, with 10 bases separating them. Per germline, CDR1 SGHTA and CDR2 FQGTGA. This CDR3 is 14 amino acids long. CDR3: CASSFGGRTDTQYF. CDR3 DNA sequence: TGTGCCAGCAGCTTCGGGGGAAGGACAGATACGCAGTATTTT.

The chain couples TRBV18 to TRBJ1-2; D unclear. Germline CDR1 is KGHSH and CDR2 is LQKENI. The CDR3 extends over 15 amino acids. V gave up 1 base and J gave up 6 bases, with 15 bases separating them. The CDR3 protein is CASSPQLDRADGYTF. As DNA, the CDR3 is TGTGCCAGCTCACCACAGCTCGATCGAGCGGATGGCTACACCTTC.

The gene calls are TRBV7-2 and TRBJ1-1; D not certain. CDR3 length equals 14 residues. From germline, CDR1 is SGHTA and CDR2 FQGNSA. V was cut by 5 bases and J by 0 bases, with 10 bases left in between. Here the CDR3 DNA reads TGTGCCAGCAGCCGACGTCGGATGAACACTGAAGCTTTCTTT. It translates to CASSRRRMNTEAFF.

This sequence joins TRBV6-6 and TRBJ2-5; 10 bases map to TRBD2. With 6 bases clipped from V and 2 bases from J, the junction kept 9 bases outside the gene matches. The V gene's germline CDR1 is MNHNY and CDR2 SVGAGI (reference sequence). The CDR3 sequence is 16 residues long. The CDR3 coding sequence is TGTGCCAGCAGCCCTGCTAGCGGGAGTCGTCAAGAGACCCAGTACTTC. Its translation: CASSPASGSRQETQYF.

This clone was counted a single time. CDR3 residues: CASTRSVVRGRDGYTF. DNA of the CDR3: TGTGCCAGCACTCGAAGTGTGGTCAGGGGGCGCGATGGCTACACCTTC. This chain joins TRBV2 and TRBJ1-2; TRBD1 aligns across 8 bases. The CDR3 has 16 residues. CDR1 and CDR2 (germline): SNHLY, FYNNEI. The junction had 16 bases not matched to a gene; V was cut back by 7 bases and J by 6 bases.

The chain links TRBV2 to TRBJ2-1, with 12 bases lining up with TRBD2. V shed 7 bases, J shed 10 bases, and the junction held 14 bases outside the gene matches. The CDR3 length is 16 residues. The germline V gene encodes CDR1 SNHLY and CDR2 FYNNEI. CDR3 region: CASTKPTGLAGAEQFF. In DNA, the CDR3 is TGTGCCAGCACCAAACCCACGGGACTAGCGGGCGCGGAGCAGTTCTTC.

The CDR3 sequence is CASSPMGAGTEAFF. In DNA, the CDR3 is TGTGCCAGCTCACCAATGGGGGCAGGCACTGAAGCTTTCTTT. The chain recombines TRBV18 with TRBJ1-1; tentative D call: TRBD1 (6 bases). Germline-derived CDR1 and CDR2 are KGHSH and LQKENI. The CDR3 has 14 amino acids. V lost 2 bases to trimming and J lost 4 bases, with 11 bases between them.

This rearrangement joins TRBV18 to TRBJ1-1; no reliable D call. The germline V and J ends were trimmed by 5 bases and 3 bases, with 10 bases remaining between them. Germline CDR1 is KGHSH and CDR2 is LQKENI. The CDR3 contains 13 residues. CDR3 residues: CASSGAKDTEAFF. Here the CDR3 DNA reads TGTGCCAGCTCAGGTGCTAAGGACACTGAAGCTTTCTTT.

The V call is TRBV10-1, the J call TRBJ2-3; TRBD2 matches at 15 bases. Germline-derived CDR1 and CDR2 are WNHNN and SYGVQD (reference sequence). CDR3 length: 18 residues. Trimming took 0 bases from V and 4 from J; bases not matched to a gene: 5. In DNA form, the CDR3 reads TGCGCCAGCAGTGAGTCTCCCTGGACTAGCGGGAGGGCAGATACGCAGTATTTT. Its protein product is CASSESPWTSGRADTQYF.

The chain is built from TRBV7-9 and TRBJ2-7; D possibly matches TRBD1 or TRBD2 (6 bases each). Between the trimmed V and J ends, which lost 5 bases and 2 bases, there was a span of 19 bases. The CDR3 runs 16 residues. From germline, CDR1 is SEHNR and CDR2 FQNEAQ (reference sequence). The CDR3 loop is CASSTSWAQGAYEQYF. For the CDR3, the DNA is TGTGCCAGCAGCACTAGCTGGGCACAGGGCGCCTACGAGCAGTACTTC.

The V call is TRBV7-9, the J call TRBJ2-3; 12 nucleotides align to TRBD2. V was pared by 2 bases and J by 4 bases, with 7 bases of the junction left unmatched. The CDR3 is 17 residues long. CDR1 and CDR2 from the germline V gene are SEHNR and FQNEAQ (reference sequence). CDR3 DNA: TGTGCCAGCAGCTTATCCGGGACTAGCGGGCCGGCAGATACGCAGTATTTT. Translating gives CASSLSGTSGPADTQYF.

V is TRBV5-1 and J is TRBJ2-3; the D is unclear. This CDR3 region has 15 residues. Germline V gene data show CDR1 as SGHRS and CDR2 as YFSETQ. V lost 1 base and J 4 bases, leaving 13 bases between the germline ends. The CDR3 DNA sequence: TGCGCCAGCAGCTTGTTCACAGTCTCTTCAGATACGCAGTATTTT. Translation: CASSLFTVSSDTQYF.

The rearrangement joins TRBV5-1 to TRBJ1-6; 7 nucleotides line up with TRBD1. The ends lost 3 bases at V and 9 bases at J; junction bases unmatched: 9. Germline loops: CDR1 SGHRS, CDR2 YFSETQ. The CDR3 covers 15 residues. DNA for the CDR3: TGCGCCAGCAGCTATCAGAAGGGGGCCCTTTCACCCCTCCACTTT. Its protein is CASSYQKGALSPLHF.

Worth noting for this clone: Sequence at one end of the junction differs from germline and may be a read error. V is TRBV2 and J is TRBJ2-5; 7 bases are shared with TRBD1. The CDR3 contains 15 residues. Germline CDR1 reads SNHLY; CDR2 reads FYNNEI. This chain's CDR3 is CAGRRTGLDKETQYF. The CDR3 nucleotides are TGTGCCGGCAGGAGGACAGGATTGGACAAAGAGACCCAGTACTTC.

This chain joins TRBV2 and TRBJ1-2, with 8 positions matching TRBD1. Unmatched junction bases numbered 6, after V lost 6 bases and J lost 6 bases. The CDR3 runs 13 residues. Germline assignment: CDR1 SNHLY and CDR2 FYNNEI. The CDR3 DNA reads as TGTGCCAGCAGCGGACAGGGAGTTGATGGCTACACCTTC. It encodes CASSGQGVDGYTF.

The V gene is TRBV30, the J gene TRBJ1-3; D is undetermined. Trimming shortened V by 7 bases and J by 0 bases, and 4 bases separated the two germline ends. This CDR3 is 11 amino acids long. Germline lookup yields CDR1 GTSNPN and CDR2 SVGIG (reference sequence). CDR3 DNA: TGTGCCTTTAGCTCTGGAAACACCATATATTTT. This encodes CAFSSGNTIYF.

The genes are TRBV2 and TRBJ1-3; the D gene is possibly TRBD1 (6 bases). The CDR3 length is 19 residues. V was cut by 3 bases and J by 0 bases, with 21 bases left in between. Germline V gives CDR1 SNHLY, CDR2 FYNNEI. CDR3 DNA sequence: TGTGCCAGCAGTGAGAACCAGGGGCTCCCGCTTTACTCTGGAAACACCATATATTTT. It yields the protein CASSENQGLPLYSGNTIYF.

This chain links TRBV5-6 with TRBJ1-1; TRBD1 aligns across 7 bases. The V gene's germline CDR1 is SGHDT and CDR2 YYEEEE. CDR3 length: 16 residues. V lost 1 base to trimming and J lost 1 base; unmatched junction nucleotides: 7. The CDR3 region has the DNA TGTGCCAGCAGCTTGCCTGATTGGACAGGGAACACTGAAGCTTTCTTT. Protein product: CASSLPDWTGNTEAFF.